This T cell receptor (beta chain) appears in the sequencing data of a study of early T cells in non-severe SARS-CoV-2 infection. As for the study in general: Sequencing of unsorted whole blood was done on bulk RNA, leaving chains unpaired.

Study conclusions and caveats: Sequences matched to VDJdb favored anti-spike CD8 responses, while private and CD4 specificities were missed.

Individual cDNA molecules were tagged with unique molecular identifiers. MiXCR was run by TCRdb on the 5' RACE reads, yielding one entry per CDR3 protein. The table has approximately 77,000 distinct CDR3 sequences, roughly 12% seen once; the top ten hold 15% to 19%. CDR1 is SEHNR and CDR2 is FQNEAQ in the germline V gene (reference sequence). The CDR3 spans 13 residues. The V gene lost 1 base and the J gene lost 4 bases, with 7 bases spanning the gap. This clonotype has ten or more counts. No antigen is known for it. The clonotype originates from an adult who was a healthcare worker with PCR-confirmed SARS-CoV-2 infection or an uninfected control (not recorded which). The donor label of this sample is uncertain. The chain recombines TRBV7-9 with TRBJ1-2; TRBD1 might be the D (6 bases). This specimen consisted of whole blood, obtained at baseline. CDR3 bases: TGTGCCAGCAGCTTAGAGGGGGTCTATGGCTACACCTTC. Encoded protein: CASSLEGVYGYTF.